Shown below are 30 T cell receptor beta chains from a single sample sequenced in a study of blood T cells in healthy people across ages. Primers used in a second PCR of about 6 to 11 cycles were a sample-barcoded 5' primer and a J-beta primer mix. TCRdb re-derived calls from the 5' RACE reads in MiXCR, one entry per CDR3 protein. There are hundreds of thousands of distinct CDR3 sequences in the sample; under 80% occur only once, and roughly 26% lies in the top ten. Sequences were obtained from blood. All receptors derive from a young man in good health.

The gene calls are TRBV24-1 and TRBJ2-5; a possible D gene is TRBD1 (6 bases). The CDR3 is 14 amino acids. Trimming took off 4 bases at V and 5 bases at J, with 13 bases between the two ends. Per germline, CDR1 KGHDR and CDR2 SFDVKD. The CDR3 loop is CATSDPGARETQYF. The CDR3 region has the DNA TGTGCCACCAGTGACCCAGGGGCTCGGGAGACCCAGTACTTC.

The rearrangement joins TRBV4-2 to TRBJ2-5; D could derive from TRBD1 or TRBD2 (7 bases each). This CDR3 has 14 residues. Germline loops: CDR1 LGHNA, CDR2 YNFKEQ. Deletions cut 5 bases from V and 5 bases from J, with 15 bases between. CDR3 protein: CASSNHRGGETQYF. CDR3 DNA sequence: TGTGCCAGCAGCAACCACAGGGGAGGGGAGACCCAGTACTTC.

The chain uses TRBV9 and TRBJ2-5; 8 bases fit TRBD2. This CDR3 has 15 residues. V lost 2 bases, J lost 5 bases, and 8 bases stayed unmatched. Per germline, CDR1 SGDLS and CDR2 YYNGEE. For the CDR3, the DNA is TGTGCCAGCAGCGTTAGCGGGACAAGCACTGAGACCCAGTACTTC. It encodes CASSVSGTSTETQYF.

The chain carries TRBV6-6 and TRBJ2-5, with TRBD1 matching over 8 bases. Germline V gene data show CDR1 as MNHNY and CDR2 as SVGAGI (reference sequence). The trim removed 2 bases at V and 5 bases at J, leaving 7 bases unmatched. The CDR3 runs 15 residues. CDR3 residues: CASSYAGQGQETQYF. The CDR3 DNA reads TGTGCCAGCAGTTACGCCGGACAGGGCCAGGAGACCCAGTACTTC.

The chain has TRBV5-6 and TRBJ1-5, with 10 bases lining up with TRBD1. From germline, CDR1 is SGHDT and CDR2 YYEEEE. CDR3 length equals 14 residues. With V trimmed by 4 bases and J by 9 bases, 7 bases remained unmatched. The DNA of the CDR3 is TGTGCCAGCAGCGGCGGGACAGGGGATGGGCCCCAGCATTTT. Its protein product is CASSGGTGDGPQHF.

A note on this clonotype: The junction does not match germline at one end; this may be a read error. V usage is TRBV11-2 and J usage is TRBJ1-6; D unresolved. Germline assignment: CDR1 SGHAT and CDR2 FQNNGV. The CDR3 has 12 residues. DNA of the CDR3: TGTGCCAGCGGCTTACGGAATTCACCCCTCCACTTT. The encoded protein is CASGLRNSPLHF.

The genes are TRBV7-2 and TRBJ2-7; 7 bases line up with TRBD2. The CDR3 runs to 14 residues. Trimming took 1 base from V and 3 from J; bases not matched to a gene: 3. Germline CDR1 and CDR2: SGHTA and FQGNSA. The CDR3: CASSLGTRNYEQYF. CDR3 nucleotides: TGTGCCAGCAGCTTAGGGACTAGGAACTACGAGCAGTACTTC. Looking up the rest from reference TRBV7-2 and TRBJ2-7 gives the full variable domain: GAGVSQSPSNKVTEKGKDVELRCDPISGHTALYWYRQSLGQGLEFLIYFQGNSAPDKSGLPSDRFSAERTGGSVSTLTIQRTQQEDSAVYLCASSLGTRNYEQYFGPGTRLTVT.

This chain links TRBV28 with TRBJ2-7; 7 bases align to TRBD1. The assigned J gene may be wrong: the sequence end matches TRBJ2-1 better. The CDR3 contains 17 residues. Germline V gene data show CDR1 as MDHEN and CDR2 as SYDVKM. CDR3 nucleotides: TGTGCCAGCAGTTCCCCGGGACAGCTTAGGCTTAGTGGTGAGCAGTTCTTC. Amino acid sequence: CASSSPGQLRLSGEQFF.

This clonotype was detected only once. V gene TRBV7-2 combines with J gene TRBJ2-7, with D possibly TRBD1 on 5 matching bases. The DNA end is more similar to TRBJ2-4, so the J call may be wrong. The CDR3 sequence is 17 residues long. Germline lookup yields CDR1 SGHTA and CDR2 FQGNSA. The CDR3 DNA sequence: TGTGCCAGCAGCTTAGCGCAGGGTATGCGGTCCAAAAACATTCAGTACTTC. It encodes CASSLAQGMRSKNIQYF.

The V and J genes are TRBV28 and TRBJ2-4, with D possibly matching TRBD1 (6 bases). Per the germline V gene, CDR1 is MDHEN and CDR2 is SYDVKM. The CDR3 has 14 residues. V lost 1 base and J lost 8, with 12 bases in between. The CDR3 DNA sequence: TGTGCCAGCAGTTTATTTGTGGGGGCGGACATTCAGTACTTC. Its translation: CASSLFVGADIQYF. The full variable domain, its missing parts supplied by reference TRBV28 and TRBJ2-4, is DVKVTQSSRYLVKRTGEKVFLECVQDMDHENMFWYRQDPGLGLRLIYFSYDVKMKEKGDIPEGYSVSREKKERFSLILESASTNQTSMYLCASSLFVGADIQYFGAGTRLSVL.

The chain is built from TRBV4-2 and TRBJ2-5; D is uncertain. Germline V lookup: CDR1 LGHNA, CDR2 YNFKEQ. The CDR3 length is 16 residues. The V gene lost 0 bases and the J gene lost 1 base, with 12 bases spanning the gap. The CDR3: CASSQEGQARQETQYF. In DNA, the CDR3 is TGTGCCAGCAGCCAAGAAGGTCAAGCCCGCCAAGAGACCCAGTACTTC.

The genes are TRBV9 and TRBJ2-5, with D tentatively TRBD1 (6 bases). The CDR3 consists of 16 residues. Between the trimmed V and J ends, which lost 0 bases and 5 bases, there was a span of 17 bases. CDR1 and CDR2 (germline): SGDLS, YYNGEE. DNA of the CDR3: TGTGCCAGCAGCGTAGAGCCGATCCAGGGGTGGGAGACCCAGTACTTC. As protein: CASSVEPIQGWETQYF.

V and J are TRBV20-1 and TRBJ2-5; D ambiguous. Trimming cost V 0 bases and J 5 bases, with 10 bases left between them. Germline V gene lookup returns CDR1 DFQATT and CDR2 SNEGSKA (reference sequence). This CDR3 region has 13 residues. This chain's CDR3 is CSARDATHETQYF. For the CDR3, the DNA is TGCAGTGCTAGAGATGCCACCCACGAGACCCAGTACTTC.

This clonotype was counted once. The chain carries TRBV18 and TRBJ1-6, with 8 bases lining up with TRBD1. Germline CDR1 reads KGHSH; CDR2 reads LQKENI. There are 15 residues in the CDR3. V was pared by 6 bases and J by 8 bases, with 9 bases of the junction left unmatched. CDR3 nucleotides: TGTGCCAGCTCCTCTAGGACAGGGTCGGATTCACCCCTCCACTTT. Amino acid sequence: CASSSRTGSDSPLHF.

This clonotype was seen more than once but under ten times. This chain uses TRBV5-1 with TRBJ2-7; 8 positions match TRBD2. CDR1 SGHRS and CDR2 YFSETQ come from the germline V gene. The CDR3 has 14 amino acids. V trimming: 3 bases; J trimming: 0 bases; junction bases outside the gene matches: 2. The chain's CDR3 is CASSSGGGSYEQYF. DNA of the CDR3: TGCGCCAGCAGCTCCGGGGGGGGCTCCTACGAGCAGTACTTC. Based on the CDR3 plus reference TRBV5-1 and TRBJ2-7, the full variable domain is KAGVTQTPRYLIKTRGQQVTLSCSPISGHRSVSWYQQTPGQGLQFLFEYFSETQRNKGNFPGRFSGRQFSNSRSEMNVSTLELGDSALYLCASSSGGGSYEQYFGPGTRLTVT.

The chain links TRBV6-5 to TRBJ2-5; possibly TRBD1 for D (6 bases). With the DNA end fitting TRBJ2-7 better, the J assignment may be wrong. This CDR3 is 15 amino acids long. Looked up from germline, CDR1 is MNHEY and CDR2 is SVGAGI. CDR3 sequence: CASSYGATGHYEQYF. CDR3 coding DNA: TGTGCCAGCAGTTACGGAGCGACAGGTCACTACGAGCAGTACTTC.

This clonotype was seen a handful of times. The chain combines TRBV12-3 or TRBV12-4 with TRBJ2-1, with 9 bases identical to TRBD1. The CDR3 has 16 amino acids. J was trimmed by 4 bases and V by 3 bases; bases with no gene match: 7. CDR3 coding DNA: TGTGCCAGCAGTTTTGAGGGGACAGGGTCGTACAATGAGCAGTTCTTC. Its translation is CASSFEGTGSYNEQFF.

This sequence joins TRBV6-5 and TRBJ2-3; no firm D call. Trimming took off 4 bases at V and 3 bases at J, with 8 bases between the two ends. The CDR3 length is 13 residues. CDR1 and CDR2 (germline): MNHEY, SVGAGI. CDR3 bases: TGTGCCAGCAGTTTCCTTAGGACAGATACGCAGTATTTT. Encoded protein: CASSFLRTDTQYF.

The CDR3 protein is CASSVQGLGQETQYF. CDR3 in DNA: TGTGCCAGCAGTGTACAGGGTTTGGGCCAAGAGACCCAGTACTTC. This chain joins TRBV6-2 or TRBV6-3 and TRBJ2-5; possibly TRBD1 for D (6 bases). The CDR3 runs to 15 residues. Per germline, CDR1 MNHEY and CDR2 SVGEGT. V lost 5 bases, J lost 1 base, and 14 bases lay in between.

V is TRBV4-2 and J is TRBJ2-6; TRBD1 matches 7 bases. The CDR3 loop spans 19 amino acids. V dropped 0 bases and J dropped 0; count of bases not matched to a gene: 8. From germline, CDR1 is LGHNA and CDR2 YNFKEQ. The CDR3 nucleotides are TGTGCCAGCAGCCAAGAGTTACAGGGGTTCTTCTCTGGGGCCAACGTCCTGACTTTC. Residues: CASSQELQGFFSGANVLTF.

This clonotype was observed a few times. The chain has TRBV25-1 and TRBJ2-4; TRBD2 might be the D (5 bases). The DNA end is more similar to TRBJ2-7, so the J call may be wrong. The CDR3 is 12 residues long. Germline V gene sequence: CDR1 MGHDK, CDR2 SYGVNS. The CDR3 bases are TGTGCCAGCAGAGAGGGTTTCGGCGAGCAGTACTTC. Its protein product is CASREGFGEQYF.

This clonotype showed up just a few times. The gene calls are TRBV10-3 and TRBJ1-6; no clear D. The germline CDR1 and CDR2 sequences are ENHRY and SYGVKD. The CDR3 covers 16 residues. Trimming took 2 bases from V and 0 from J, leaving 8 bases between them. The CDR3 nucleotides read TGTGCCATCAGTGAGGCGGGGAACTCCTATAATTCACCCCTCCACTTT. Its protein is CAISEAGNSYNSPLHF.

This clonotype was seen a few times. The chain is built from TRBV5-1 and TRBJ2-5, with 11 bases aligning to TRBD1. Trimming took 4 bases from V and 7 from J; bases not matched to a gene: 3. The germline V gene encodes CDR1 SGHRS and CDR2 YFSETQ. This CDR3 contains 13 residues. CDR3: CASSTGTGGTQYF. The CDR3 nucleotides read TGCGCCAGCAGCACAGGGACAGGGGGGACCCAGTACTTC.

For the CDR3, the DNA is TGCAGTGCTCCAATATTCAATGAGCAGTTCTTC. It specifies CSAPIFNEQFF. V usage is TRBV20-1 and J usage is TRBJ2-1; unclear D gene. The CDR3 has 11 residues. With 5 bases removed from V and 6 bases from J, the gap between germline ends came to 8 bases. CDR1 is DFQATT and CDR2 is SNEGSKA in the germline V gene (reference sequence).

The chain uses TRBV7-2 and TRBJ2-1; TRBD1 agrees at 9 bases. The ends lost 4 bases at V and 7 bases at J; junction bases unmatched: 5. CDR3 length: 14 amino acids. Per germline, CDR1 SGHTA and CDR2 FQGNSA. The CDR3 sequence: CASSYGQGQNEQFF. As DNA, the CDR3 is TGTGCCAGCAGCTACGGACAGGGGCAAAATGAGCAGTTCTTC.

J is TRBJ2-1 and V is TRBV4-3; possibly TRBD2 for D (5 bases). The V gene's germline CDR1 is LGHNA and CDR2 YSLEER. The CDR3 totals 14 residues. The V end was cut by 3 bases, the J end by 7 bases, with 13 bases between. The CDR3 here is CASSHNGVPNEQFF. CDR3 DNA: TGCGCCAGCAGCCATAACGGGGTTCCGAATGAGCAGTTCTTC.

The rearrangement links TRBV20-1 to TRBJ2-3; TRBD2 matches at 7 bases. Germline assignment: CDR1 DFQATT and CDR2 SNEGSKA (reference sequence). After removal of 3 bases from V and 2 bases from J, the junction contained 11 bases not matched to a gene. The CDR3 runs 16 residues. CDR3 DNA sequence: TGCAGTGCTAGTATCCCCCTAGCGGATAACACAGATACGCAGTATTTT. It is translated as CSASIPLADNTDTQYF.

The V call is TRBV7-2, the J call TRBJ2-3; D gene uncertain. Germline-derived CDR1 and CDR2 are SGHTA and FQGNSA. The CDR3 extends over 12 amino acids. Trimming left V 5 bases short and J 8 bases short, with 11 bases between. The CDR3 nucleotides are TGTGCCAGCAGCCTCCAGCCCCTTACGCAGTATTTT. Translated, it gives CASSLQPLTQYF.

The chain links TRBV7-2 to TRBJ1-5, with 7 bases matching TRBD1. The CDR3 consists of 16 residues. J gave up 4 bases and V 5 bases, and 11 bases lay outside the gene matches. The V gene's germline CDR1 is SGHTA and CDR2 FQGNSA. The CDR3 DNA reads TGTGCCAGCAGCACAGGACCGGGACAGAGAAATCAGCCCCAGCATTTT. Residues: CASSTGPGQRNQPQHF.

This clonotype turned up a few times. The DNA for the CDR3 is TGTGCCAGCAGTTTATCTCGGGGGGGGCGTTGGGAGACCCAGTACTTC. Translating gives CASSLSRGGRWETQYF. The chain carries TRBV27 and TRBJ2-5; 8 bases line up with TRBD2. Germline CDR1 is MNHEY and CDR2 is SMNVEV (reference sequence). There are 16 residues in the CDR3. V trimming: 0 bases; J trimming: 5 bases; junction bases outside the gene matches: 8.